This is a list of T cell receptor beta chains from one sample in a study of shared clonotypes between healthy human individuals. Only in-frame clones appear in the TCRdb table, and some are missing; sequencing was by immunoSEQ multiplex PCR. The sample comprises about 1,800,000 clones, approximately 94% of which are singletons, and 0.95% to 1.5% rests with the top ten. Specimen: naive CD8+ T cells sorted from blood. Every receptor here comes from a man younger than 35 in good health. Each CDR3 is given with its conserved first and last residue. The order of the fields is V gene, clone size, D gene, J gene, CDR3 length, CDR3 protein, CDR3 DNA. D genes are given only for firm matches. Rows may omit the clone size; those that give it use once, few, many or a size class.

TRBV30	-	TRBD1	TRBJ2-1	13	CAWTLTGDNEQFF	TGTGCCTGGACGCTAACAGGGGACAATGAGCAGTTCTTC
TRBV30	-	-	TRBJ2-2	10	CAWDQGGLFF	TGTGCCTGGGATCAGGGAGGGCTGTTTTTT
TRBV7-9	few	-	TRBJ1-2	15	CASSPGIAANYGYTF	TGTGCCAGCAGCCCAGGGATAGCAGCTAACTATGGCTACACCTTC
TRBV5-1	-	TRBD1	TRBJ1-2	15	CASSSGQGRDYGYTF	TGCGCCAGCAGCTCGGGACAGGGGAGGGACTATGGCTACACCTTC
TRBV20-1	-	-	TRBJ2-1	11	CSARVGAEQFF	TGCAGTGCTCGAGTGGGGGCTGAGCAGTTCTTC
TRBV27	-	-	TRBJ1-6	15	CASSAGLGYNSPLHF	TGTGCCAGCAGTGCCGGTCTCGGATATAATTCACCCCTCCACTTT
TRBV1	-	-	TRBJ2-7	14	CTSSRSGTVNEQYF	TGCACCAGCAGCCGAAGCGGGACAGTAAACGAGCAGTACTTC
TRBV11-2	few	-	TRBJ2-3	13	CASVLPDTDTQYF	TGTGCCAGCGTGTTACCCGACACAGATACGCAGTATTTT
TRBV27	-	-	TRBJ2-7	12	CASVSGGNEQYF	TGTGCCAGCGTCTCAGGGGGGAACGAGCAGTACTTC
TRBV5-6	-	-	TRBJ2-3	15	CASSLAFGDTDTQYF	TGTGCCAGCAGCTTGGCGTTCGGCGACACAGATACGCAGTATTTT
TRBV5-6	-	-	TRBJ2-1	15	CASSLVGLGDNEQFF	TGTGCCAGCAGCTTGGTCGGGCTCGGGGACAATGAGCAGTTCTTC
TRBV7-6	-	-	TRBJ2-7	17	CASSLEAWGYGSYEQYF	TGTGCCAGCAGCTTAGAGGCCTGGGGCTACGGCTCCTACGAGCAGTACTTC
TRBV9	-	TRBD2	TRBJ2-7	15	CASSALIGGADEQYF	TGTGCCAGCAGCGCTCTAATCGGGGGGGCGGACGAGCAGTACTTC
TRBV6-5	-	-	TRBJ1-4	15	CASSYSGSTNEKLFF	TGTGCCAGCAGTTACTCGGGGAGCACTAATGAAAAACTGTTTTTT
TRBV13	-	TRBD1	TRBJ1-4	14	CASSHRQGEEKLFF	TGTGCCAGCAGCCATCGACAGGGAGAAGAAAAACTGTTTTTT
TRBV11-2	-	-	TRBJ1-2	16	CASSLSGTQGTYGYTF	TGTGCCAGCAGTTTATCCGGGACACAAGGGACGTATGGCTACACCTTC
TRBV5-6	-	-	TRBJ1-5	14	CASSFWGTNQPQHF	TGTGCCAGCAGCTTTTGGGGGACCAATCAGCCCCAGCATTTT
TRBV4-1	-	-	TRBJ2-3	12	CASSPRWDTQYF	TGCGCCAGCAGCCCCCGGTGGGATACGCAGTATTTT
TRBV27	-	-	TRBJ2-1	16	CASSLIPQGGYNEQFF	TGTGCCAGCAGTTTAATCCCCCAAGGAGGGTACAATGAGCAGTTCTTC
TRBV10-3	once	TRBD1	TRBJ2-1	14	CAISAGQGSHEQFF	TGTGCCATCAGTGCGGGACAGGGGAGCCATGAGCAGTTCTTC
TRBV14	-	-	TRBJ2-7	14	CASSQMGTSYEQYF	TGTGCCAGCAGCCAAATGGGGACCTCCTACGAGCAGTACTTC
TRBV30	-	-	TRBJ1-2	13	CAWSVQGYYGYTF	TGTGCCTGGAGTGTTCAGGGGTACTATGGCTACACCTTC
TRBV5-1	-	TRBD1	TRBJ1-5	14	CASSLGQGSQPQHF	TGCGCCAGCAGCTTGGGACAGGGTAGCCAGCCCCAGCATTTT
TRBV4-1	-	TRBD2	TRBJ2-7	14	CASSPIAGDYEQYF	TGCGCCAGCAGCCCAATAGCGGGAGATTACGAGCAGTACTTC
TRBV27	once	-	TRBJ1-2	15	CASSPTGTSAYGYTF	TGTGCCAGCAGTCCTACAGGGACGTCGGCCTATGGCTACACCTTC
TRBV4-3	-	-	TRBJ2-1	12	CASSDELNEQFF	TGCGCCAGCAGTGATGAGTTAAATGAGCAGTTCTTC
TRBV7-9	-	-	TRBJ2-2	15	CASSLSGGDTGELFF	TGTGCCAGCAGCTTGTCTGGCGGGGACACCGGGGAGCTGTTTTTT
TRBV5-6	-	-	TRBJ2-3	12	CASSYDLDTQYF	TGTGCCAGCAGTTACGACCTAGATACGCAGTATTTT
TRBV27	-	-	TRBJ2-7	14	CASSPTHLADEQYF	TGTGCCAGCAGCCCGACCCATTTGGCAGACGAGCAGTACTTC
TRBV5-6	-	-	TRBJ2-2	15	CASSLGYFFSGELFF	TGTGCCAGCAGCTTGGGTTATTTTTTTTCCGGGGAGCTGTTTTTT
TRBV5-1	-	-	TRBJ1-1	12	CASSFGGTEAFF	TGCGCCAGCAGCTTTGGGGGTACTGAAGCTTTCTTT
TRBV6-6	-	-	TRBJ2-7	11	CASSPSGEQYF	TGTGCCAGCAGCCCGTCTGGGGAGCAGTACTTC
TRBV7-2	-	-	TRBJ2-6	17	CASSLSPVGSGANVLTF	TGTGCCAGCAGCTTATCTCCGGTGGGCTCTGGGGCCAACGTCCTGACTTTC
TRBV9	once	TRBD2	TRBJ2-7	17	CASSVGTSGSSSYEQYF	TGTGCCAGCAGCGTAGGGACTAGCGGGTCGAGCTCCTACGAGCAGTACTTC
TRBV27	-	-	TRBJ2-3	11	CATFSGETQYF	TGTGCCACCTTCTCGGGGGAAACGCAGTATTTT
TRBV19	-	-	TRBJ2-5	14	CASSLTGDSGTQYF	TGTGCCAGTAGTCTAACAGGAGATTCCGGGACCCAGTACTTC
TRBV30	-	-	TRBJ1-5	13	CAWSAVSEGPQHF	TGTGCCTGGAGTGCCGTTAGTGAGGGGCCCCAGCATTTT
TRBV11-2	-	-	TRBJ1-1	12	CASSPHGTEAFF	TGTGCCAGCAGCCCCCACGGCACTGAAGCTTTCTTT
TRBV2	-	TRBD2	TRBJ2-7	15	CASSEGLALSYEQYF	TGTGCCAGCAGTGAGGGACTAGCGCTCTCCTACGAGCAGTACTTC
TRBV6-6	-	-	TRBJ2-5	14	CASSYGTTEETQYF	TGTGCCAGCAGTTACGGGACAACCGAAGAGACCCAGTACTTC
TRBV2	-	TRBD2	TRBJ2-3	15	CASPTSGGHPDTQYF	TGTGCCAGCCCGACTAGCGGGGGCCATCCAGATACGCAGTATTTT
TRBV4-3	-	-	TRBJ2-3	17	CASSQEPPAGRTDTQYF	TGCGCCAGCAGCCAAGAACCCCCGGCGGGACGCACAGATACGCAGTATTTT
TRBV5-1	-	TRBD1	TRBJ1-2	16	CASSTGQGVRVDGYTF	TGCGCCAGCAGCACCGGACAGGGGGTCAGAGTCGATGGCTACACCTTC
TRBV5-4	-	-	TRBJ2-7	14	CASSLRGATYEQYF	TGTGCCAGCAGCTTGCGGGGGGCAACCTACGAGCAGTACTTC
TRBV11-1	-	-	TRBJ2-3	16	CASSPPRHDLTDTQYF	TGTGCCAGCAGCCCCCCCCGACACGACCTCACAGATACGCAGTATTTT
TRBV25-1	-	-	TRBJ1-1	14	CASSEGGGNTEAFF	TGTGCCAGCAGTGAAGGGGGGGGGAACACTGAAGCTTTCTTT
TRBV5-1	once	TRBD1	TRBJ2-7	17	CASSLRGGQGVSYEQYF	TGCGCCAGCAGCTTGAGGGGCGGCCAGGGGGTCTCCTACGAGCAGTACTTC
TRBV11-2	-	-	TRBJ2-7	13	CASSLELGYEQYF	TGTGCCAGCAGCTTAGAACTAGGTTACGAGCAGTACTTC
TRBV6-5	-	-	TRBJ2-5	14	CASSYSGGQETQYF	TGTGCCAGCAGTTACTCAGGGGGCCAAGAGACCCAGTACTTC
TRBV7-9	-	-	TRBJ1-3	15	CASRPPGKPGNTIYF	TGTGCCAGCAGACCCCCGGGGAAGCCTGGAAACACCATATATTTT
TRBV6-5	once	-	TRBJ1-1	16	CASSYQAGSMNTEAFF	TGTGCCAGCAGTTACCAGGCAGGATCAATGAACACTGAAGCTTTCTTT
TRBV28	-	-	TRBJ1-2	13	CASSFSLPNGYTF	TGTGCCAGCAGTTTTTCCCTCCCAAATGGCTACACCTTC
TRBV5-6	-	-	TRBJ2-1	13	CASSLGGYNEQFF	TGTGCCAGCAGCTTGGGCGGGTACAATGAGCAGTTCTTC
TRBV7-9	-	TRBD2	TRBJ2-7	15	CASSSPLADRYEQYF	TGTGCCAGCAGCAGCCCTCTAGCGGACCGCTACGAGCAGTACTTC
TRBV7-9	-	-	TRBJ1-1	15	CASSPVGGLNTEAFF	TGTGCCAGCAGCCCCGTTGGAGGGTTAAATACTGAAGCTTTCTTT
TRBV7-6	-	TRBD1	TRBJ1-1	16	CASSPSRDRYRTEAFF	TGTGCCAGCAGCCCGTCTCGGGACAGGTACCGCACTGAAGCTTTCTTT
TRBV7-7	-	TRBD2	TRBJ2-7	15	CASSLGTSGGDEQYF	TGTGCTAGCAGCTTAGGGACTAGCGGGGGTGACGAGCAGTACTTC
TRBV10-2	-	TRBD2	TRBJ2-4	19	CASSETGLAGELAKNIQYF	TGCGCCAGCAGTGAGACAGGACTAGCGGGAGAATTAGCCAAAAACATTCAGTACTTC